This T cell receptor (beta chain) appears in the sequencing data of a study of cytomegalovirus exposure and HLA in healthy donors. Findings and limits, study-wide: Common viral pathogens (according to a later analysis) appeared linked to several of the most significant clusters. There was a cluster of highly shared sequence variants that was likely a sequencing artifact. Under in vitro conditions, a few CMV-associated chains were confirmed as specific for CMV antigens. As a later analysis showed, a missense DCLRE1C variant was linked to trimming of TCR beta V- and J-genes.

Losses at the gene ends were 5 bases for V and 6 bases for J; bases not matched to a gene: 9. Germline assignment: CDR1 SGHAT and CDR2 FQNNGV. This CDR3 is 16 amino acids long. In regard to this clone: What it recognizes is unknown.

The study ran its PCR with 60 Vbeta and 13 Jbeta primers. TCRdb keeps only in-frame clones here, not all; method: immunoSEQ multiplex PCR. The data contain about 140,000 clones, around 80% of them singletons. This sequence was found in a female donor in good health and CMV-seronegative. Specimen: PBMCs. The chain links TRBV11-2 to TRBJ2-1; TRBD2 matches 11 bases. The CDR3 DNA follows: TGTGCCAGCAGCCAAGCAGTAGCGGGAGGGGGCAATGAGCAGTTCTTC. This translates into CASSQAVAGGGNEQFF.